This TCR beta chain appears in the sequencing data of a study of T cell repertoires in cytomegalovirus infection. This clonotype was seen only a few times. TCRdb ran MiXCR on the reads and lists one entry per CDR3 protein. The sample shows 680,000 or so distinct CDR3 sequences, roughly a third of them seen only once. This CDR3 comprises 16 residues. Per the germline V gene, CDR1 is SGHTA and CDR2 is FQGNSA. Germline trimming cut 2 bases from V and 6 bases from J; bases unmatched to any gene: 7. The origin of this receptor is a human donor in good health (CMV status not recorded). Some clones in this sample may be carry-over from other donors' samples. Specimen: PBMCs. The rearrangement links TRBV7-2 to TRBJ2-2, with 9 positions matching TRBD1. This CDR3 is CASSLWDRVFPGELFF. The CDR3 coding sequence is TGTGCCAGCAGCTTATGGGACAGGGTATTTCCCGGGGAGCTGTTTTTT.